These T cell receptor beta chains were read from a single sample in a study of blood T cell repertoires in COVID-19. Method: immunoSEQ multiplex PCR; TCRdb's copy keeps in-frame clones and lacks some. Among some 73,000 clones listed, 60% to 80% were seen once. The sequenced material came from peripheral blood. Receptor source: a man aged 65-85 years with COVID-19, enrolled during active disease. CDR3s include the opening cysteine and the closing phenylalanine or tryptophan. A D gene is named only where the DNA matches it firmly. Rows give clone size only sometimes, using once, few, many, or a class for an expanded clone.

len	abundance	v_gene	d_gene	j_gene	CDR3aa	CDR3nt
13	.	TRBV27	.	TRBJ1-2	CASSLEGRYGYTF	TGTGCCAGCAGTTTAGAGGGGAGGTATGGCTACACCTTC
15	.	TRBV28	.	TRBJ1-5	CASSPGHWGNQPQHF	TGTGCCAGCAGTCCGGGACATTGGGGCAATCAGCCCCAGCATTTT
15	.	TRBV7-6	.	TRBJ2-1	CASSPTPADWNEQFF	TGTGCCAGCAGCCCGACCCCCGCGGACTGGAATGAGCAGTTCTTC
14	.	TRBV7-7	.	TRBJ1-4	CASSSREANEKLFF	TGTGCTAGCAGCTCCCGGGAAGCAAATGAAAAACTGTTTTTT
13	.	TRBV6-2/TRBV6-3	.	TRBJ1-2	CASSSGQHYGYTF	TGTGCCAGCAGTTCCGGACAGCACTATGGCTACACCTTC
14	.	TRBV5-4	.	TRBJ1-5	CASSLDGGNQPQHF	TGTGCCAGCAGCTTGGACGGGGGTAATCAGCCCCAGCATTTT
16	.	TRBV10-3	.	TRBJ1-1	CAIRSLVGRDGPEAFF	TGTGCCATCAGGTCGCTTGTCGGGAGAGACGGTCCCGAAGCTTTCTTT
14	.	TRBV6-2/TRBV6-3	TRBD1	TRBJ2-3	CASSYTQGADTQYF	TGTGCCAGCAGTTATACTCAGGGGGCAGATACGCAGTATTTT
16	.	TRBV5-1	TRBD2	TRBJ2-7	CASSFQGSGTSYEQYF	TGCGCCAGCAGCTTCCAGGGTAGCGGGACCTCCTACGAGCAGTACTTC
13	.	TRBV7-2	TRBD1	TRBJ1-2	CASSLDRDYGYTF	TGTGCCAGCAGCCTCGACAGGGACTATGGCTACACCTTC
17	.	TRBV19	.	TRBJ1-2	CASSIDFLRGTNYGYTF	TGTGCCAGTAGTATAGATTTTCTTCGAGGCACGAACTATGGCTACACCTTC
14	.	TRBV28	.	TRBJ2-4	CASSLGFYRNIQYF	TGTGCCAGCAGTTTAGGCTTTTACAGAAACATTCAGTACTTC
15	.	TRBV5-1	TRBD2	TRBJ2-1	CASSPSGSSYNEQFF	TGCGCCAGCTCCCCTAGCGGGAGCTCCTACAATGAGCAGTTCTTC
15	.	TRBV24-1	.	TRBJ2-2	CATSGTNANTGELFF	TGTGCCACCAGTGGAACAAACGCGAACACCGGGGAGCTGTTTTTT
15	.	TRBV5-1	TRBD1	TRBJ2-3	CASSFAGTGTDTQYF	TGCGCCAGCAGCTTCGCAGGGACAGGCACAGATACGCAGTATTTT
13	.	TRBV24-1	.	TRBJ2-3	CATRDPFGNTQYF	TGTGCCACCAGGGACCCTTTCGGGAATACGCAGTATTTT
15	.	TRBV5-1	TRBD1	TRBJ1-2	CASSSFQGDNYGYTF	TGCGCCAGCAGCAGCTTCCAGGGGGACAACTATGGCTACACCTTC
12	.	TRBV7-9	TRBD1	TRBJ1-2	CASTLQGISYTF	TGTGCCAGCACCCTACAGGGGATAAGCTACACCTTC
15	.	TRBV19	.	TRBJ1-2	CASSIRPRAGYGYTF	TGTGCCAGTAGTATACGTCCCCGGGCGGGCTATGGCTACACCTTC
16	few	TRBV19	TRBD2	TRBJ2-3	CASSPVSGRELDTQYF	TGTGCCAGTAGTCCCGTTAGCGGGAGGGAGCTAGATACGCAGTATTTT
14	.	TRBV24-1	.	TRBJ2-1	CATSGGFRYNEQFF	TGTGCCACCAGTGGCGGATTCCGATACAATGAGCAGTTCTTC
14	few	TRBV14	.	TRBJ1-1	CASSQEGAVAEAFF	TGTGCCAGCAGCCAAGAAGGGGCAGTCGCTGAAGCTTTCTTT
15	.	TRBV7-3	TRBD2	TRBJ2-1	CASSLTGLASNEQFF	TGTGCCAGCAGCTTAACCGGACTAGCGAGTAATGAGCAGTTCTTC
12	.	TRBV29-1	TRBD1	TRBJ1-2	CSVEVTGEGYTF	TGCAGCGTTGAGGTGACAGGGGAGGGCTACACCTTC
15	few	TRBV7-9	TRBD2	TRBJ2-7	CASRFGAGGDVEQYF	TGTGCCAGCAGATTCGGGGCGGGAGGGGACGTCGAGCAGTACTTC
18	.	TRBV9	TRBD2	TRBJ2-1	CASSEGLAAASSYNEQFF	TGTGCCAGCAGCGAGGGACTAGCGGCAGCGAGCTCCTACAATGAGCAGTTCTTC
16	.	TRBV7-2	TRBD2	TRBJ2-1	CASRVAGGNGYNEQFF	TGTGCCAGCAGAGTAGCGGGGGGCAACGGTTACAATGAGCAGTTCTTC
15	.	TRBV7-8	TRBD1	TRBJ1-2	CASSLGDRSLYGYTF	TGTGCCAGCAGCCTAGGGGACAGGAGCCTCTATGGCTACACCTTC
13	.	TRBV24-1	.	TRBJ2-4	CATSDGWRNIQYF	TGTGCCACCAGTGATGGATGGAGAAACATTCAGTACTTC
16	.	TRBV6-5	.	TRBJ2-3	CASSFPGGRSTDTQYF	TGTGCCAGCAGTTTTCCCGGGGGGCGAAGCACAGATACGCAGTATTTT
14	.	TRBV2	.	TRBJ2-3	CASQDREVTDTQYF	TGTGCCAGCCAAGACAGGGAGGTCACAGATACGCAGTATTTT
15	.	TRBV6-4	TRBD2	TRBJ2-2	CASSELAGGYGELFF	TGTGCCAGCAGTGAACTAGCGGGAGGTTACGGGGAGCTGTTTTTT
16	.	TRBV15	TRBD1	TRBJ1-2	CATSRDPGTVNYGYTF	TGTGCCACCAGCAGAGATCCCGGGACAGTTAACTATGGCTACACCTTC
14	.	TRBV28	TRBD1	TRBJ1-1	CASSPGTGSTEAFF	TGTGCCAGCAGTCCGGGGACAGGGAGTACTGAAGCTTTCTTT
16	.	TRBV6-2/TRBV6-3	TRBD1	TRBJ1-1	CASSYALDRANTEAFF	TGTGCCAGCAGTTACGCCCTAGACAGGGCGAACACTGAAGCTTTCTTT
10	.	TRBV25-1	.	TRBJ2-2	CARLTGELFF	TGTGCCAGGCTAACCGGGGAGCTGTTTTTT
15	.	TRBV11-3	TRBD1	TRBJ2-1	CASSLGTGFFNEQFF	TGTGCCAGCTCTTTAGGGACAGGGTTCTTCAATGAGCAGTTCTTC
16	.	TRBV19	.	TRBJ2-1	CASSIGERRAYNEQFF	TGTGCCAGTAGTATCGGTGAGCGGAGAGCCTACAATGAGCAGTTCTTC
11	few	TRBV20-1	TRBD2	TRBJ2-1	CSARAGGPQFF	TGCAGTGCCAGGGCGGGGGGACCGCAGTTCTTC
15	.	TRBV28	TRBD1	TRBJ2-7	CASSLWTGDSYEQYF	TGTGCCAGCAGTTTATGGACAGGGGACTCCTACGAGCAGTACTTC
15	.	TRBV27	.	TRBJ1-6	CASSLSGGRNSPLHF	TGTGCCAGCAGTTTATCCGGGGGGCGGAATTCACCCCTCCACTTT